This TCR beta chain was sequenced during a study of cytomegalovirus exposure and HLA in healthy donors. Study details: HLA-typed donors contributed some 85 million unique TCRs, which were held in an early data release.

Study-wide points: There were approximately 150 TCR beta chains listed as cytomegalovirus-associated.

Germline CDR1 reads MDHEN; CDR2 reads SYDVKM. CDR3 length equals 15 residues. The V and J ends lost 3 bases and 6 bases, in that order; junction bases with no gene match: 4. With 60 Vbeta and 13 Jbeta primers, the PCR was carried out. Data came from immunoSEQ multiplex PCR; TCRdb stores just in-frame clones and leaves some out. The sample consists of roughly 150,000 clones, over 75% of them appearing once. As concerns this clone: The antigen remains unidentified.

J is TRBJ2-3 and V is TRBV28; the match to TRBD2 covers 12 bases. The receptor was derived from a male donor in good health and CMV-seronegative. Sequenced material: PBMCs. CDR3 residues: CASSLSSGRADTQYF. Here the CDR3 DNA reads TGTGCCAGCAGTTTGTCTAGCGGGAGGGCCGATACGCAGTATTTT.